The 28 T cell receptor beta chains below were found in one sample sequenced in a study of blood T cell repertoires in COVID-19. Generated by immunoSEQ multiplex PCR, the TCRdb table keeps only in-frame clones and is missing some. The sample records fewer than 150,000 clones, 85% being singletons. The sequencing input was peripheral blood. Every receptor here comes from a woman in her sixties with COVID-19, enrolled during active disease.

CDR3 residues: CASSPRSDTQYF. The CDR3 DNA follows: TGTGCCAGCAGCCCCCGGTCAGATACGCAGTATTTT. The genes are TRBV7-8 and TRBJ2-3, with no clear D. In germline, CDR1 is SGHVS, CDR2 FQNEAQ. The CDR3 has 12 residues. V was trimmed by 5 bases and J by 4 bases, leaving 7 bases between them.

This rearrangement joins TRBV29-1 to TRBJ1-2, with TRBD1 matching over 8 bases. The germline gives CDR1 SQVTM, CDR2 ANQGSEA. Losses at the gene ends were 7 bases for V and 2 bases for J; bases not matched to a gene: 3. There are 12 residues in the CDR3. The CDR3 spells CSGGDRNYGYTF. CDR3 bases: TGCAGCGGAGGGGACAGGAACTATGGCTACACCTTC.

This clone appeared once. The gene calls are TRBV11-3 and TRBJ1-2; 11 nucleotides align to TRBD1. This CDR3 has 15 residues. The germline V gene encodes CDR1 SGHNT and CDR2 YENEEA. The J segment lost 7 bases and the V segment lost 1 base, leaving 5 bases of the junction unmatched. The CDR3 nucleotides read TGTGCCAGCAGCTTAGCCCGGACAGGGGGCGGTGGCTACACCTTC. Translated, it gives CASSLARTGGGGYTF.

CDR3 bases: TGTGCCAGCAGCCCCAGCAGCCAGGGGCGGTATGGCTACACCTTC. Encoded protein: CASSPSSQGRYGYTF. The chain couples TRBV11-1 to TRBJ1-2, with D maybe TRBD1 (6 bases). V lost 5 bases to trimming and J lost 5 bases, with 18 bases between them. This CDR3 spans 15 amino acids. Germline CDR1 reads SGHAT; CDR2 reads FQDESV (reference sequence). Variable domain in full (rest from reference TRBV11-1 and TRBJ1-2): EAEVAQSPRYKITEKSQAVAFWCDPISGHATLYWYRQILGQGPELLVQFQDESVVDDSQLPKDRFSAERLKGVDSTLKIQPAELGDSAMYLCASSPSSQGRYGYTFGSGTRLTVV.

The chain couples TRBV11-2 to TRBJ1-2; TRBD1 agrees at 9 bases. J gave up 8 bases and V 5 bases, and 12 bases lay outside the gene matches. This CDR3 contains 15 residues. Germline CDR1 SGHAT, CDR2 FQNNGV. The CDR3 DNA follows: TGTGCCAGCAGCCCGAAGGACAGGGGCCTAGGCGGCTACACCTTC. Its translation: CASSPKDRGLGGYTF.

The chain joins TRBV13 to TRBJ2-2, with TRBD2 matching over 8 bases. CDR1 PRHDT and CDR2 FYEKMQ come from the germline V gene (reference sequence). Trimming at V came to 5 bases and at J to 1 base, leaving 12 bases not matched to a gene. The CDR3 totals 18 residues. The CDR3 protein is CASSEGPGLVGNTGELFF. The CDR3 DNA reads TGTGCCAGCAGCGAGGGACCGGGACTAGTAGGGAACACCGGGGAGCTGTTTTTT.

The V and J genes are TRBV7-2 and TRBJ2-2, with TRBD1 matching 7 bases. V lost 5 bases, J lost 4 bases, and 7 bases stayed unmatched. Germline-derived CDR1 and CDR2 are SGHTA and FQGNSA. This CDR3 is built from 15 residues. Written as DNA, the CDR3 is TGTGCCAGCAGCCCCTCGGGACAGCGCACCGGGGAGCTGTTTTTT. This sequence encodes CASSPSGQRTGELFF. The variable domain in full, completed from reference TRBV7-2 and TRBJ2-2, reads GAGVSQSPSNKVTEKGKDVELRCDPISGHTALYWYRQSLGQGLEFLIYFQGNSAPDKSGLPSDRFSAERTGGSVSTLTIQRTQQEDSAVYLCASSPSGQRTGELFFGEGSRLTVL.

V and J are TRBV10-3 and TRBJ1-2; 7 bases are a match to TRBD1. Germline CDR1 is ENHRY and CDR2 is SYGVKD. This CDR3 is built from 15 residues. With 0 bases clipped from V and 6 bases from J, the junction kept 7 bases outside the gene matches. The CDR3 reads CAISESADRVHGYTF. For the CDR3, the DNA is TGTGCCATCAGTGAGTCGGCTGACAGGGTGCATGGCTACACCTTC.

The V and J genes are TRBV29-1 and TRBJ1-1; tentatively, D is TRBD1 (6 bases). Per the germline V gene, CDR1 is SQVTM and CDR2 is ANQGSEA. V was shortened by 5 bases and J by 0 bases, with 7 bases between the two germline ends. The CDR3 contains 12 residues. CDR3 in DNA: TGCAGCGTTAGACAGGTGAACACTGAAGCTTTCTTT. The encoded protein is CSVRQVNTEAFF.

The chain uses TRBV3-1 (or the pseudogene TRBV3-2) and TRBJ1-5; no clear D gene. Trimming pared 1 base from V and 9 bases from J, leaving 10 bases between. The CDR3 loop spans 13 amino acids. CDR1 is LGHDT and CDR2 is YNNKEL in the germline V gene (reference sequence). The CDR3 is CASSQVPEGPQHF. The CDR3 DNA follows: TGTGCCAGCAGCCAAGTACCAGAGGGGCCCCAGCATTTT.

This clone was detected a few times. In DNA, the CDR3 is TGTGCCAGTAGTAGCAGAGGTAGGCGGGGGGTTCCAGATACGCAGTATTTT. It codes for CASSSRGRRGVPDTQYF. This chain joins TRBV19 and TRBJ2-3; 8 bases agree with TRBD2. V was clipped by 4 bases and J by 4 bases; unmatched bases: 13. This CDR3 has 17 amino acids. The germline V gene encodes CDR1 LNHDA and CDR2 SQIVND (reference sequence).

The CDR3 is CASSLIAGNEQYF. The CDR3 DNA is TGCGCCAGCAGCTTAATAGCGGGGAACGAGCAGTACTTC. V and J are TRBV5-1 and TRBJ2-7, with TRBD2 identical over 8 bases. Looked up from germline, CDR1 is SGHRS and CDR2 is YFSETQ. Trimming at V came to 2 bases and at J to 5 bases, leaving 3 bases not matched to a gene. CDR3 length equals 13 residues.

The chain links TRBV30 to TRBJ1-6, with 7 bases that match TRBD1. With V trimmed by 1 base and J by 5 bases, 5 bases remained unmatched. Germline-derived CDR1 and CDR2 are GTSNPN and SVGIG (reference sequence). The CDR3 consists of 15 residues. The CDR3: CAWSGDSRDNSPLHF. CDR3 DNA: TGTGCCTGGAGTGGGGACAGCCGAGATAATTCACCCCTCCACTTT.

The rearrangement joins TRBV24-1 to TRBJ1-2; D unresolved. This CDR3 spans 12 amino acids. Trimming stripped 9 bases from V and 8 bases from J, with 15 bases between. CDR1 KGHDR and CDR2 SFDVKD come from the germline V gene. As DNA, the CDR3 is TGTGCCACCTATTCCCCCACGGGAGGCTACACCTTC. Translating gives CATYSPTGGYTF.

This chain links TRBV19 with TRBJ1-1; 11 bases agree with TRBD1. With V trimmed by 5 bases and J by 3 bases, 8 bases remained unmatched. In germline, CDR1 is LNHDA, CDR2 SQIVND (reference sequence). The length of the CDR3 is 16 residues. The CDR3 spells CASSRYLGQGDTEAFF. The CDR3 nucleotides are TGTGCCAGTAGTCGTTATTTGGGACAGGGGGACACTGAAGCTTTCTTT.

This chain links TRBV4-3 with TRBJ2-2; 8 bases are shared with TRBD1. J lost 4 bases, V lost 4 bases, and 5 bases had no gene match. The CDR3 is 15 amino acids. Germline V gene lookup returns CDR1 LGHNA and CDR2 YSLEER. This CDR3 is CASSRNRGITGELFF. The CDR3 DNA sequence: TGCGCCAGCAGCCGAAACAGGGGGATCACCGGGGAGCTGTTTTTT.

The chain recombines TRBV29-1 with TRBJ2-5; D is unresolved. The CDR3 extends over 12 amino acids. CDR1 SQVTM and CDR2 ANQGSEA come from the germline V gene. V lost 5 bases and J 0 bases, leaving 7 bases between the germline ends. CDR3 residues: CSVRVYQETQYF. The CDR3 DNA is TGCAGCGTTCGTGTGTACCAAGAGACCCAGTACTTC.

The chain has TRBV27 and TRBJ2-7; 10 positions agree with TRBD1. J lost 3 bases, V lost 8 bases, and 4 bases had no gene match. CDR1 is MNHEY, CDR2 SMNVEV, per germline (reference sequence). The CDR3 sequence is 13 residues long. The CDR3 nucleotides are TGTGCCAGCCGTAGGACAGGGGGCTACGAGCAGTACTTC. This translates into CASRRTGGYEQYF.

The rearrangement links TRBV5-6 to TRBJ1-4; 7 nucleotides line up with TRBD1. This CDR3 spans 15 amino acids. Germline loops: CDR1 SGHDT, CDR2 YYEEEE. V was clipped by 4 bases and J by 5 bases; unmatched bases: 8. In DNA form, the CDR3 reads TGTGCCAGCAGCCACCAGGACAGGAAGAATGAAAAACTGTTTTTT. It yields the protein CASSHQDRKNEKLFF.

The DNA of the CDR3 is TGTGCCAGCTCACGGGATGGAAACACCATATATTTT. Translated, it gives CASSRDGNTIYF. V is TRBV6-5 and J is TRBJ1-3; D remains unclear. This CDR3 spans 12 amino acids. Germline CDR1 reads MNHEY; CDR2 reads SVGAGI. Trimming took 8 bases from V and 3 from J, leaving 8 bases between them.

V gene TRBV2 combines with J gene TRBJ1-2, with TRBD1 matching over 7 bases. Germline V gene lookup returns CDR1 SNHLY and CDR2 FYNNEI. After removal of 5 bases from V and 5 bases from J, the junction contained 14 bases not matched to a gene. CDR3 size: 16 residues. CDR3 region: CASSRRGTAVLYGYTF. The CDR3 DNA sequence: TGTGCCAGCAGTAGAAGGGGGACAGCAGTTTTATATGGCTACACCTTC.

The chain combines TRBV27 with TRBJ2-5; 7 bases fit TRBD1. Germline lookup yields CDR1 MNHEY and CDR2 SMNVEV (reference sequence). The V and J ends lost 2 bases and 2 bases, in that order; junction bases with no gene match: 11. The length of the CDR3 is 17 residues. The CDR3 protein is CASSLTTGTERQETQYF. The CDR3 region has the DNA TGTGCCAGCAGTTTAACTACCGGGACAGAGAGACAAGAGACCCAGTACTTC.

V usage is TRBV3-1 (or the pseudogene TRBV3-2) and J usage is TRBJ2-1; no reliable D call. Trimming took 0 bases from V and 4 from J, leaving 4 bases between them. The CDR3 totals 13 residues. Germline V lookup: CDR1 LGHDT, CDR2 YNNKEL (reference sequence). CDR3 amino acids: CASSQDAYNEQFF. CDR3 bases: TGTGCCAGCAGCCAAGATGCGTACAATGAGCAGTTCTTC.

This clone was counted a single time. This rearrangement joins TRBV7-2 to TRBJ2-1; a possible D gene is TRBD2 (5 bases). There are 15 residues in the CDR3. CDR1 is SGHTA and CDR2 is FQGNSA in the germline V gene. Trimming stripped 5 bases from V and 9 bases from J, with 20 bases between. CDR3 nucleotide sequence: TGTGCCAGCAGCCTCTCCCCGGGGAGTGTGGGTGAGCAGTTCTTC. Its protein is CASSLSPGSVGEQFF.

This chain links TRBV5-8 with TRBJ1-1, with D unresolved. Germline V gene sequence: CDR1 SGHTS, CDR2 YDEGEE. V was cut by 0 bases and J by 5 bases, with 8 bases left in between. The CDR3 contains 13 residues. The CDR3 region has the DNA TGTGCCAGCAGCTTGGGTATTCGGACTGAAGCTTTCTTT. The encoded protein is CASSLGIRTEAFF.

The CDR3 DNA follows: TGCGCCAGCAGCGAGCCGACTTTCACCGGGGAGCTGTTTTTT. Its translation: CASSEPTFTGELFF. The chain carries TRBV5-1 and TRBJ2-2; D not resolved. CDR3 length equals 14 residues. Germline CDR1 reads SGHRS; CDR2 reads YFSETQ. Between the trimmed V and J ends, which lost 4 bases and 4 bases, there was a span of 11 bases. Together with reference TRBV5-1 and TRBJ2-2, the CDR3 gives the full variable domain: KAGVTQTPRYLIKTRGQQVTLSCSPISGHRSVSWYQQTPGQGLQFLFEYFSETQRNKGNFPGRFSGRQFSNSRSEMNVSTLELGDSALYLCASSEPTFTGELFFGEGSRLTVL.

The V and J genes are TRBV18 and TRBJ2-1; tentatively, D is TRBD1 (5 bases). This CDR3 has 15 amino acids. Germline CDR1 and CDR2: KGHSH and LQKENI. Trimming pared 6 bases from V and 0 bases from J, leaving 12 bases between. CDR3 nucleotide sequence: TGTGCCAGCTCTTCCACAGGCAGCTCCTACAATGAGCAGTTCTTC. Its translation: CASSSTGSSYNEQFF.

The CDR3 region is CASSRVRGRGYEQYF. Here the CDR3 DNA reads TGTGCCAGCAGTCGGGTCAGGGGTAGGGGTTACGAGCAGTACTTC. V and J are TRBV7-2 and TRBJ2-7, with a possible D match to TRBD1 (6 bases). Trimming took off 6 bases at V and 4 bases at J, with 19 bases between the two ends. CDR1 SGHTA and CDR2 FQGNSA come from the germline V gene. The CDR3 consists of 15 residues.